One and the same sample provided the 9 T cell receptor beta chains below, sequenced in a study of T-cell memory formation after mild COVID-19. TCRdb independently ran MiXCR on the 5' RACE reads; one entry per CDR3 protein. Seen here are roughly 380,000 distinct CDR3 sequences, around 28% observed once, and the top ten hold approximately 13%. Sequenced input: PBMCs or a T cell subset sorted from them (not recorded which). These receptors all stem from an adult woman who had mild COVID-19 (a few samples of this study predate the infection). Cell type and time point are not known.

This clonotype has more than one count but fewer than ten. This chain joins TRBV14 and TRBJ2-3; TRBD1 or TRBD2 may be the D gene (5 bases each). Looked up from germline, CDR1 is SGHDN and CDR2 is FVKESK. CDR3 length equals 16 residues. Trimming stripped 5 bases from V and 2 bases from J, with 17 bases between. The DNA of the CDR3 is TGTGCCAGCAGCGCCGGGGCAGAGGTCTTCACAGATACGCAGTATTTT. This gives the protein CASSAGAEVFTDTQYF.

This chain links TRBV3-1 with TRBJ2-7; D gene ambiguous. Germline loops: CDR1 LGHDT, CDR2 YNNKEL (reference sequence). With 4 bases removed from V and 6 bases from J, the gap between germline ends came to 13 bases. There are 13 residues in the CDR3. The CDR3 is CASSPKGWSEQYF. CDR3 bases: TGTGCCAGCAGCCCGAAGGGTTGGAGCGAGCAGTACTTC.

There are many counts of this clonotype. The chain links TRBV25-1 to TRBJ2-5; D possibly matches TRBD1 or TRBD2 (5 bases each). The CDR3 has 13 residues. V lost 5 bases to trimming and J lost 3 bases, with 10 bases between them. Germline V gene lookup returns CDR1 MGHDK and CDR2 SYGVNS. CDR3 protein: CASSPGTEETQYF. As DNA, the CDR3 is TGTGCCAGCAGTCCAGGGACGGAAGAGACCCAGTACTTC.

This clonotype was seen only a few times. CDR3 nucleotides: TGCGCCAGCAGCCATTCTCCCACAACGAACACCGGGGAGCTGTTTTTT. This translates into CASSHSPTTNTGELFF. The rearrangement uses TRBV4-3 and TRBJ2-2; D unresolved. CDR1 is LGHNA, CDR2 YSLEER, per germline. This CDR3 is 16 amino acids long. The V end was cut by 3 bases, the J end by 0 bases, with 11 bases between.

The rearrangement uses TRBV7-9 and TRBJ2-1; 8 bases are a match to TRBD2. CDR1 and CDR2 (germline): SEHNR, FQNEAQ (reference sequence). Trimming took 5 bases from V and 0 from J; bases not matched to a gene: 6. The CDR3 length is 16 residues. The DNA for the CDR3 is TGTGCCAGCAGCCTTCAGCGGGAGAGCTCCTACAATGAGCAGTTCTTC. It encodes CASSLQRESSYNEQFF.

This clonotype was recorded a few times. V gene TRBV9 combines with J gene TRBJ2-7; TRBD1 or TRBD2 may be the D gene (6 bases each). Trimming stripped 3 bases from V and 5 bases from J, with 18 bases between. Germline V gene sequence: CDR1 SGDLS, CDR2 YYNGEE. The CDR3 is 15 amino acids. CDR3 residues: CASSARYGGGDEQYF. For the CDR3, the DNA is TGTGCCAGCAGCGCCCGGTACGGGGGCGGCGACGAGCAGTACTTC.

This clonotype was found a few times. The rearrangement uses TRBV6-6 and TRBJ1-2; D is unclear. Trimming removed 2 bases from V and 3 bases from J, with 7 bases in between. This CDR3 has 13 residues. The germline V gene has CDR1 MNHNY and CDR2 SVGAGI (reference sequence). Written as DNA, the CDR3 is TGTGCCAGCAGTTACGGGGATTACTATGGCTACACCTTC. Its translation: CASSYGDYYGYTF.

This sequence joins TRBV7-9 and TRBJ1-2, with 7 bases lining up with TRBD1. J lost 2 bases, V lost 5 bases, and 5 bases had no gene match. From germline, CDR1 is SEHNR and CDR2 FQNEAQ (reference sequence). The CDR3 spans 14 residues. The CDR3 loop reads CASSPEQGNYGYTF. CDR3 nucleotide sequence: TGTGCCAGCAGCCCGGAACAGGGGAACTATGGCTACACCTTC.

This clonotype has a handful of counts. This rearrangement joins TRBV5-1 to TRBJ2-3, with D unclear. Trimming shortened V by 0 bases and J by 2 bases, and 13 bases separated the two germline ends. From germline, CDR1 is SGHRS and CDR2 YFSETQ. The CDR3 runs 16 residues. For the CDR3, the DNA is TGCGCCAGCAGCTTGGGGCTAGGAATAACCACAGATACGCAGTATTTT. This gives the protein CASSLGLGITTDTQYF.